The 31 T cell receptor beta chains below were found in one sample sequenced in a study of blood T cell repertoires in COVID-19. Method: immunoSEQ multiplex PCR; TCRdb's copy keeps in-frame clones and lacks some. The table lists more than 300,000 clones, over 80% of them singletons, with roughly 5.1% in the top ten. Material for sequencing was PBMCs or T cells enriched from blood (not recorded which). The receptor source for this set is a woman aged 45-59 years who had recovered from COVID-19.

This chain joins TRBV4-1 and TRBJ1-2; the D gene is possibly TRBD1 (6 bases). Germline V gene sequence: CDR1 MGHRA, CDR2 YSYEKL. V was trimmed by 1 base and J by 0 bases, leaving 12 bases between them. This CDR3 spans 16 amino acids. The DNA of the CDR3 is TGCGCCAGCAGCCAAGGGCAGGGACAAGCTAACTATGGCTACACCTTC. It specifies CASSQGQGQANYGYTF.

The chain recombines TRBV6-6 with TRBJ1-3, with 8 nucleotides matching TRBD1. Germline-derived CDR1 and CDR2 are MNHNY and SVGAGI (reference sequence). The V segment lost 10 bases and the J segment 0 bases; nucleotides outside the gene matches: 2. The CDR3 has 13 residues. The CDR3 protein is CATTGGSGNTIYF. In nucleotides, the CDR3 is TGTGCCACCACAGGGGGCTCTGGAAACACCATATATTTT.

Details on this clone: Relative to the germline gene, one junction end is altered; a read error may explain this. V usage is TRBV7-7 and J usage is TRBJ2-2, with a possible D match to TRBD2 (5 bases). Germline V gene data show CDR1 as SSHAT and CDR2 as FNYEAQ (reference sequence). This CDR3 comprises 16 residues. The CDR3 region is CASSLVASPNTGELFF. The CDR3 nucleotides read TGTGCTAGCAGCTTAGTGGCTAGCCCGAACACCGGGGAGCTGTTTTTT.

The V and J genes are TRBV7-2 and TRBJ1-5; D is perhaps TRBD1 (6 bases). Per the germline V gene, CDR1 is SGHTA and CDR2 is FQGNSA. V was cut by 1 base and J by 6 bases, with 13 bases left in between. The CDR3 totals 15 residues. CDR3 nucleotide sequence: TGTGCCAGCAGCTTAGGTGGCAGGGGAAGTCAGCCCCAGCATTTT. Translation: CASSLGGRGSQPQHF.

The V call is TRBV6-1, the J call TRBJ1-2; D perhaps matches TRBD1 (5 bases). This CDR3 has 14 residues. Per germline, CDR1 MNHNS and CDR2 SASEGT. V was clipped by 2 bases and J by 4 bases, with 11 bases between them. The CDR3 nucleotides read TGTGCCAGCAGTGAACTCTGGGGCCCCTATGGCTACACCTTC. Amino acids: CASSELWGPYGYTF.

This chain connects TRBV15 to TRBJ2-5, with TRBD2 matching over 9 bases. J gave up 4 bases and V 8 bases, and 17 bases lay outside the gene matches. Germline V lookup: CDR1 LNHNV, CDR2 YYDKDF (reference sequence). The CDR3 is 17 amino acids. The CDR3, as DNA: TGTGCCACCTCGAAGGGTAGCGGGAGCGGTAGGGGAGAGACCCAGTACTTC. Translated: CATSKGSGSGRGETQYF.

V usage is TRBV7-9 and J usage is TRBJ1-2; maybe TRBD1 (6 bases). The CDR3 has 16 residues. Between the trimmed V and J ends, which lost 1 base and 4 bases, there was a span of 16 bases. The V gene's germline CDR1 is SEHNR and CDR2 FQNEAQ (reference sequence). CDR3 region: CASSLGGLTNIYGYTF. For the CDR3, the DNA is TGTGCCAGCAGCTTAGGGGGGCTGACCAACATCTATGGCTACACCTTC.

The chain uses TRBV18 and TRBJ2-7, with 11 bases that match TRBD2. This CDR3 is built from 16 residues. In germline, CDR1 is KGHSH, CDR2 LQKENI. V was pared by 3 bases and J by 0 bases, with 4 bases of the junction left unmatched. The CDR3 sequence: CASSPSTSGSSYEQYF. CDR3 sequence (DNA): TGTGCCAGCTCACCCTCAACTAGCGGGAGCTCCTACGAGCAGTACTTC.

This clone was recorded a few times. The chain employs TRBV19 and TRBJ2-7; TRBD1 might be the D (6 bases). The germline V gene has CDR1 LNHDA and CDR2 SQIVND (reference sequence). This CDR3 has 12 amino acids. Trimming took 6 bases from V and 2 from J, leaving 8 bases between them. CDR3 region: CASRGAAYEQYF. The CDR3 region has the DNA TGTGCCAGTAGGGGGGCAGCCTACGAGCAGTACTTC.

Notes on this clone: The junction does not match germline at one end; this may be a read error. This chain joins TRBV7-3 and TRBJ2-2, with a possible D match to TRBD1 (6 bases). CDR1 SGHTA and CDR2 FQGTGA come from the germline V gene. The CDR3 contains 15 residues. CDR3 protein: CASSSPGHITEELFF. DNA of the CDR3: TGTGCCAGCAGCTCCCCGGGACACATCACCGAGGAGCTGTTTTTT.

For the CDR3, the DNA is TGCGCCAGCAGCCAAGATGACAGGTCGGGAGAAAAACTGTTTTTT. It codes for CASSQDDRSGEKLFF. J is TRBJ1-4 and V is TRBV4-3, with a possible D match to TRBD1 (6 bases). The germline V gene encodes CDR1 LGHNA and CDR2 YSLEER. The CDR3 spans 15 residues. Trimming took off 0 bases at V and 8 bases at J, with 13 bases between the two ends.

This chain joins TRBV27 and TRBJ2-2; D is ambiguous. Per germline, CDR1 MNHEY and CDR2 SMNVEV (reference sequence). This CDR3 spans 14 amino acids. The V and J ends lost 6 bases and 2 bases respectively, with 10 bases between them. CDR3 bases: TGTGCCAGCAGACGGCAGGCAAACACCGGGGAGCTGTTTTTT. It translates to CASRRQANTGELFF.

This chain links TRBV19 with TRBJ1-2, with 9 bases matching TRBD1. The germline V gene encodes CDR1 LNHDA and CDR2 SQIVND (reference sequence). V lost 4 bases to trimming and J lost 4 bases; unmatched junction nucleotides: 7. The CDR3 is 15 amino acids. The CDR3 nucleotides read TGTGCCAGTAGTAATTCGGGACAGGGTCTCTATGGCTACACCTTC. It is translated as CASSNSGQGLYGYTF.

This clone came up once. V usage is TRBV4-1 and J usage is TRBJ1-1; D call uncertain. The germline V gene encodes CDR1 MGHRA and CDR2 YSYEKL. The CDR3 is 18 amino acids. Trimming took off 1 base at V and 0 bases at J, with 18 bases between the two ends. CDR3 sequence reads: CASSQGGGKGFMNTEAFF. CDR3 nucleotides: TGCGCCAGCAGCCAAGGAGGCGGGAAGGGATTCATGAACACTGAAGCTTTCTTT.

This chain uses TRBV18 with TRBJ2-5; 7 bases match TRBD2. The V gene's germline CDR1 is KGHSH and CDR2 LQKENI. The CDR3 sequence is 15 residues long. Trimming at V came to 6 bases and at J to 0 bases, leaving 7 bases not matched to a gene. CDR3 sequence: CASSPRRGDQETQYF. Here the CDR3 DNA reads TGTGCCAGCTCCCCCCGCCGGGGGGACCAAGAGACCCAGTACTTC.

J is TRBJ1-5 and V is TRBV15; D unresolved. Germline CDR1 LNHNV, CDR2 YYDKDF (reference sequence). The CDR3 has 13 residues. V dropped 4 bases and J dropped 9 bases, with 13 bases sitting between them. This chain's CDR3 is CATSTMTRGPQHF. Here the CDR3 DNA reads TGTGCCACCAGCACTATGACCCGGGGGCCCCAGCATTTT.

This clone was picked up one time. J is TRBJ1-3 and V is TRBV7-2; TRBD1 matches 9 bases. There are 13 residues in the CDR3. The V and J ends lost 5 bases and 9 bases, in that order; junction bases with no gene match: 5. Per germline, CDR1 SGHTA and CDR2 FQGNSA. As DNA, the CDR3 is TGTGCCAGCAGCGAACAGGGGGCCAGCACCATATATTTT. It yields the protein CASSEQGASTIYF.

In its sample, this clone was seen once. The CDR3, as DNA: TGTGCCAGCAGTGTAGCGACAGGCGGGACTGAAGCTTTCTTT. It translates to CASSVATGGTEAFF. V gene TRBV6-1 combines with J gene TRBJ1-1; D is perhaps TRBD1 (6 bases). CDR1 is MNHNS and CDR2 is SASEGT in the germline V gene. This CDR3 spans 14 amino acids. The V end was cut by 4 bases, the J end by 5 bases, with 14 bases between.

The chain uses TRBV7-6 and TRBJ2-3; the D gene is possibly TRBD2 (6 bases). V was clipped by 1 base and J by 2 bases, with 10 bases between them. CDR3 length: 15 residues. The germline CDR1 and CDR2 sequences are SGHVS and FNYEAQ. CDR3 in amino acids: CASSLGGGDTDTQYF. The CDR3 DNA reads TGTGCCAGCAGCTTAGGTGGCGGGGACACAGATACGCAGTATTTT.

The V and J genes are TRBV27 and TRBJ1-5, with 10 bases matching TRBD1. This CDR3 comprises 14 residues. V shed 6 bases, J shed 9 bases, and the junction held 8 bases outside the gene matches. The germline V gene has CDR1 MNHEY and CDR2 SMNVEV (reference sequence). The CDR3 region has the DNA TGTGCCAGCAGCGCCGGGACAGGGGAACTGCCCCAGCATTTT. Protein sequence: CASSAGTGELPQHF.

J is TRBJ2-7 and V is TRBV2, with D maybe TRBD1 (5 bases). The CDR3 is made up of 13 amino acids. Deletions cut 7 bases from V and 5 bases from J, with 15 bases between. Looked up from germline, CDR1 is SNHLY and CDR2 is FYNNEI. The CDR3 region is CASKVNRLNEQYF. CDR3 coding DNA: TGTGCCAGCAAGGTTAACAGGCTCAACGAGCAGTACTTC. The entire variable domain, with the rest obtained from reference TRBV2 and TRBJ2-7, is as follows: EPEVTQTPSHQVTQMGQEVILRCVPISNHLYFYWYRQILGQKVEFLVSFYNNEISEKSEIFDDQFSVERPDGSNFTLKIRSTKLEDSAMYFCASKVNRLNEQYFGPGTRLTVT.

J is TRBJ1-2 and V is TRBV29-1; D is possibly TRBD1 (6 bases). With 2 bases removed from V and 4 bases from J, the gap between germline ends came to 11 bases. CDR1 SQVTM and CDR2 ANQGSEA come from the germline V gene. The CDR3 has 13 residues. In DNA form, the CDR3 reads TGCAGCGTTGAACAACAGGGTTCCTATGGCTACACCTTC. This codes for CSVEQQGSYGYTF.

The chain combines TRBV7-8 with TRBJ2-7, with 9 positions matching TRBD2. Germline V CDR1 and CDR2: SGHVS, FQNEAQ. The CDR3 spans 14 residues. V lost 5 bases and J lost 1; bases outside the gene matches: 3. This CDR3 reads CASSPGLASYEQYF. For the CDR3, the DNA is TGTGCCAGCAGCCCAGGACTAGCGTCCTACGAGCAGTACTTC.

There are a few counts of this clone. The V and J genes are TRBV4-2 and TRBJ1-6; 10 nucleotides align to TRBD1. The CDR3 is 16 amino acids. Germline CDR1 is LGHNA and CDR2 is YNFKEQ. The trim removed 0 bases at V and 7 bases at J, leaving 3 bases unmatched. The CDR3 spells CASSQELGQGNSPLHF. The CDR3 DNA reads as TGTGCCAGCAGCCAAGAATTGGGACAGGGGAATTCACCCCTCCACTTT.

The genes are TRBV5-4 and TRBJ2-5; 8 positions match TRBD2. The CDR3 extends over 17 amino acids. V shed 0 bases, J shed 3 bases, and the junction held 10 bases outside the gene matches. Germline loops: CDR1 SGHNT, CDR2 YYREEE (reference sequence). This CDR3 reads CASSLGPPFGREETQYF. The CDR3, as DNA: TGTGCCAGCAGCTTGGGACCCCCATTCGGGAGGGAAGAGACCCAGTACTTC.

The CDR3 is CASSQDPGQVYGYTF. CDR3 sequence (DNA): TGTGCCAGCAGCCAAGATCCGGGACAGGTGTATGGCTACACCTTC. The chain employs TRBV3-1 (or the pseudogene TRBV3-2) and TRBJ1-2; 8 bases are a match to TRBD1. Losses at the gene ends were 0 bases for V and 5 bases for J; bases not matched to a gene: 5. CDR1 LGHDT and CDR2 YNNKEL come from the germline V gene (reference sequence). The CDR3 has 15 residues.

The CDR3 loop reads CASSYVRDTEAFF. In DNA form, the CDR3 reads TGTGCCAGCAGTTACGTCCGGGACACTGAAGCTTTCTTT. This chain links TRBV6-2 or TRBV6-3 with TRBJ1-1; D not certain. Germline CDR1 reads MNHEY; CDR2 reads SVGEGT. V was clipped by 2 bases and J by 3 bases, with 7 bases between them. There are 13 residues in the CDR3.

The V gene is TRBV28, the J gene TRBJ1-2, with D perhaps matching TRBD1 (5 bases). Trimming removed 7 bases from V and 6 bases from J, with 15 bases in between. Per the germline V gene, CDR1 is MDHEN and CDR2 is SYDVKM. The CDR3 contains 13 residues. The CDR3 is CASTHQGLDGYTF. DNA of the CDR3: TGTGCCAGCACTCATCAGGGTCTGGATGGCTACACCTTC.

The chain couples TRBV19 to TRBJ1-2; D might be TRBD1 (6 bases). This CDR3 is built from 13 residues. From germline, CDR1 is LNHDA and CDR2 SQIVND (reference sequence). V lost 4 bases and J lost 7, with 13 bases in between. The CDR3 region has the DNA TGTGCCAGTAGTACACAGGGTCCGCGTGGCTACACCTTC. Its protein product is CASSTQGPRGYTF.

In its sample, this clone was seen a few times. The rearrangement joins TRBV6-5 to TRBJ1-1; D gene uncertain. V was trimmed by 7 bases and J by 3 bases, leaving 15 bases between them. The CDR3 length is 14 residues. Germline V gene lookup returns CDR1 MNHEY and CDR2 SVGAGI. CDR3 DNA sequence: TGTGCCAGCACTCCCAAACCGAGGGACACTGAAGCTTTCTTT. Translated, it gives CASTPKPRDTEAFF.

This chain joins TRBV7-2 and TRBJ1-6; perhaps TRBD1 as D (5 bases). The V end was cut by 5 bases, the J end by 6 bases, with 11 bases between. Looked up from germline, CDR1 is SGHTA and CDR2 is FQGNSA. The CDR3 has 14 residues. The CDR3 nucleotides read TGTGCCAGCAGCCGGGGGAGCACTAATTCACCCCTCCACTTT. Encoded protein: CASSRGSTNSPLHF.